This T cell receptor (beta chain) came from a study of T cell repertoires in cytomegalovirus infection. Study at large: The public TCR beta signatures pointed to both CMV infection and matching HLA type.

This clonotype was seen only a few times. Its antigen is still unknown. MiXCR was run by TCRdb on the reads, yielding one entry per CDR3 protein. The table records about 700,000 distinct CDR3 sequences, around 32% of them present only once. CDR3 length: 14 residues. V dropped 3 bases and J dropped 8 bases, with 15 bases sitting between them. Germline CDR1 is LNHDA and CDR2 is SQIVND (reference sequence). The source is a human donor in good health (CMV status not recorded). Some clones in this sample may be carry-over from other donors' samples. The chain links TRBV19 to TRBJ2-3; D is perhaps TRBD2 (5 bases). The specimen was cultured PBMCs, collected from culture after CMV antigen stimulation. The CDR3 DNA reads as TGTGCCAGTAGTATCAAAGGAGTTGAGGGTACGCAGTATTTT. Its protein is CASSIKGVEGTQYF.